This passage covers 23 T cell receptor beta chains from one sample sequenced in a study of PD-L1 blockade in urothelial cancer. The table came from immunoSEQ multiplex PCR; TCRdb's copy has only in-frame clones and leaves some out. The data show 80,000 to 95,000 clones, with 70% to 90% seen just once and 8.4% held by the top ten. Time point denoted: peripheral blood 6 weeks after treatment start. Sequenced here: PBMCs, sampled around atezolizumab (anti-PD-L1) treatment. The receptors derive from a man aged 65-85 years with urothelial cancer.

The chain uses TRBV6-1 and TRBJ2-7; the D gene is possibly TRBD2 (6 bases). This CDR3 comprises 12 residues. V gave up 7 bases and J gave up 5 bases, with 12 bases separating them. The germline gives CDR1 MNHNS, CDR2 SASEGT. The CDR3 DNA is TGTGCCAGCAATCTAGGGGAGGACGAGCAGTACTTC. Its translation is CASNLGEDEQYF.

The chain is built from TRBV19 and TRBJ1-1; TRBD1 agrees at 8 bases. Germline assignment: CDR1 LNHDA and CDR2 SQIVND (reference sequence). CDR3 size: 15 residues. The ends lost 5 bases at V and 10 bases at J; junction bases unmatched: 15. The CDR3 bases are TGTGCCAGTAGTCTTGCCCCCCGACAGGGGACGGTAGCTTTCTTT. It translates to CASSLAPRQGTVAFF. Drawing the rest from reference TRBV19 and TRBJ1-1, the complete variable domain is DGGITQSPKYLFRKEGQNVTLSCEQNLNHDAMYWYRQDPGQGLRLIYYSQIVNDFQKGDIAEGYSVSREKKESFPLTVTSAQKNPTAFYLCASSLAPRQGTVAFFGQGTRLTVV.

The V call is TRBV2, the J call TRBJ2-2, with a weak D call TRBD1 (6 bases). The length of the CDR3 is 13 residues. The ends were cut back, 4 bases at V and 6 bases at J, with 9 bases in the middle. Germline V gene data show CDR1 as SNHLY and CDR2 as FYNNEI. CDR3 region: CASSGQVSGELFF. CDR3 coding DNA: TGTGCCAGCAGTGGACAGGTCTCCGGGGAGCTGTTTTTT. The full variable domain, in which reference TRBV2 and TRBJ2-2 provide the parts outside the CDR3, is EPEVTQTPSHQVTQMGQEVILRCVPISNHLYFYWYRQILGQKVEFLVSFYNNEISEKSEIFDDQFSVERPDGSNFTLKIRSTKLEDSAMYFCASSGQVSGELFFGEGSRLTVL.

This chain uses TRBV7-8 with TRBJ2-7; D possibly corresponds to TRBD2 (6 bases). V lost 5 bases, J lost 2 bases, and 13 bases lay in between. The CDR3 contains 14 residues. Germline lookup yields CDR1 SGHVS and CDR2 FQNEAQ. CDR3 nucleotides: TGTGCCAGCAGCAACCGACGGGAGACCTACGAGCAGTACTTC. It yields the protein CASSNRRETYEQYF.

The chain combines TRBV27 with TRBJ2-1, with a weak D call TRBD1 (6 bases). The CDR3 covers 16 residues. Germline CDR1 is MNHEY and CDR2 is SMNVEV (reference sequence). Deletions cut 3 bases from V and 4 bases from J, with 16 bases between. Here the CDR3 reads CASSFITGLAYNEQFF. The CDR3 region has the DNA TGTGCCAGCAGTTTTATCACAGGGTTGGCGTACAATGAGCAGTTCTTC.

V is TRBV4-1 and J is TRBJ1-4; D gene uncertain. V shed 0 bases and J shed 5 bases, with 10 bases lying between them. This CDR3 has 15 amino acids. Germline V gene lookup returns CDR1 MGHRA and CDR2 YSYEKL. The CDR3 loop is CASSQELARNEKLFF. CDR3 sequence (DNA): TGCGCCAGCAGCCAAGAGTTAGCACGCAATGAAAAACTGTTTTTT.

V is TRBV12-5 and J is TRBJ1-5; 10 positions agree with TRBD1. After removal of 1 base from V and 7 bases from J, the junction contained 4 bases not matched to a gene. The germline CDR1 and CDR2 sequences are LGHNT and FRNRAP. The CDR3 contains 15 residues. CDR3 coding DNA: TGTGCTAGTGGTTTGGGACAGGGGGCCTTACAGCCCCAGCATTTT. This sequence encodes CASGLGQGALQPQHF.

The table lists this clone with a count of one. This rearrangement joins TRBV19 to TRBJ1-2; possibly TRBD1 for D (6 bases). V was shortened by 4 bases and J by 5 bases, with 23 bases between the two germline ends. CDR3 length equals 17 residues. Germline lookup yields CDR1 LNHDA and CDR2 SQIVND (reference sequence). DNA of the CDR3: TGTGCCAGTAGTACCACTCCCGACAGGATGACACGGTATGGCTACACCTTC. Translating gives CASSTTPDRMTRYGYTF.

The CDR3 reads CASSQDMGLYGYTF. For the CDR3, the DNA is TGCGCCAGCAGCCAAGATATGGGACTTTACGGCTACACCTTC. This chain joins TRBV4-1 and TRBJ1-2, with D perhaps TRBD1 (5 bases). This CDR3 contains 14 residues. The germline V gene has CDR1 MGHRA and CDR2 YSYEKL. The V gene lost 0 bases and the J gene lost 8 bases, with 13 bases spanning the gap.

The chain is built from TRBV11-3 and TRBJ1-1; D gene uncertain. Trimming cost V 6 bases and J 8 bases, with 13 bases left between them. Germline-derived CDR1 and CDR2 are SGHNT and YENEEA. The CDR3 loop spans 12 amino acids. CDR3 nucleotides: TGTGCCAGCAGGGGAGGAGGCCCCGAAGCTTTCTTT. The encoded protein is CASRGGGPEAFF.

The chain employs TRBV9 and TRBJ2-1; a possible D gene is TRBD2 (7 bases). V gave up 3 bases and J gave up 7 bases, with 17 bases separating them. The CDR3 is made up of 15 amino acids. The V gene's germline CDR1 is SGDLS and CDR2 YYNGEE. The CDR3 loop reads CASSARGAEDNEQFF. The CDR3 nucleotides are TGTGCCAGCAGCGCACGGGGGGCCGAGGATAATGAGCAGTTCTTC.

The CDR3 loop is CSVAPVRGAGETQYF. In nucleotides, the CDR3 is TGCAGCGTTGCCCCAGTACGGGGGGCTGGGGAGACCCAGTACTTC. The chain combines TRBV29-1 with TRBJ2-5, with a weak D call TRBD2 (7 bases). CDR3 length: 15 residues. Germline V gives CDR1 SQVTM, CDR2 ANQGSEA. V gave up 4 bases and J gave up 5 bases, with 20 bases separating them.

This chain uses TRBV9 with TRBJ1-2, with 8 bases lining up with TRBD1. Germline trimming cut 3 bases from V and 4 bases from J; bases unmatched to any gene: 8. Germline CDR1 SGDLS, CDR2 YYNGEE. The CDR3 totals 15 residues. CDR3 sequence (DNA): TGTGCCAGCAGCGAGTCGACAGGGGAAGGCTATGGCTACACCTTC. This encodes CASSESTGEGYGYTF. The whole variable domain, filled in from reference TRBV9 and TRBJ1-2, reads DSGVTQTPKHLITATGQRVTLRCSPRSGDLSVYWYQQSLDQGLQFLIQYYNGEERAKGNILERFSAQQFPDLHSELNLSSLELGDSALYFCASSESTGEGYGYTFGSGTRLTVV.

The chain uses TRBV7-6 and TRBJ2-7; D remains unclear. The ends were cut back, 2 bases at V and 2 bases at J, with 4 bases in the middle. Germline CDR1 and CDR2: SGHVS and FNYEAQ. The CDR3 covers 12 residues. CDR3 region: CASSLLPYEQYF. The CDR3 DNA reads TGTGCCAGCAGCTTACTCCCCTACGAGCAGTACTTC.

J is TRBJ1-1 and V is TRBV25-1; D is unclear. Germline loops: CDR1 MGHDK, CDR2 SYGVNS. CDR3 length: 14 residues. With 6 bases removed from V and 4 bases from J, the gap between germline ends came to 15 bases. CDR3 in DNA: TGTGCCAGCAGCAGGTCCCTCGCGGGCACTGAAGCTTTCTTT. Its translation: CASSRSLAGTEAFF.

This sequence joins TRBV27 and TRBJ1-2, with 10 bases matching TRBD1. Germline V gene sequence: CDR1 MNHEY, CDR2 SMNVEV (reference sequence). V dropped 3 bases and J dropped 4; count of bases not matched to a gene: 5. The CDR3 contains 15 residues. This CDR3 is CASSFVGQGSYGYTF. CDR3 DNA sequence: TGTGCCAGCAGTTTTGTGGGACAGGGGTCCTATGGCTACACCTTC.

The chain links TRBV23-1 to TRBJ1-6; 8 nucleotides match TRBD1. TRBV23-1 is annotated as an ORF whose role is uncertain. Trimming at V came to 6 bases and at J to 1 base, leaving 14 bases not matched to a gene. The CDR3 has 19 amino acids. The CDR3 protein is CASRLHRQGMRSYNSPLHF. CDR3 nucleotides: TGCGCCAGCAGACTCCATAGACAGGGGATGAGGTCCTATAATTCACCCCTCCACTTT.

The V gene is TRBV5-1, the J gene TRBJ1-2, with D possibly matching TRBD1 (5 bases). Trimming cost V 0 bases and J 7 bases, with 10 bases left between them. The CDR3 has 13 amino acids. The germline V gene has CDR1 SGHRS and CDR2 YFSETQ. This chain's CDR3 is CASSLGGSGGYTF. Here the CDR3 DNA reads TGCGCCAGCAGCTTGGGGGGCAGTGGTGGCTACACCTTC. The full variable domain, in which reference TRBV5-1 and TRBJ1-2 provide the parts outside the CDR3, is KAGVTQTPRYLIKTRGQQVTLSCSPISGHRSVSWYQQTPGQGLQFLFEYFSETQRNKGNFPGRFSGRQFSNSRSEMNVSTLELGDSALYLCASSLGGSGGYTFGSGTRLTVV.

This chain uses TRBV2 with TRBJ1-4; D might be TRBD1 (6 bases). The CDR3 loop spans 15 amino acids. V was pared by 1 base and J by 5 bases, with 11 bases between. In germline, CDR1 is SNHLY, CDR2 FYNNEI. CDR3 coding DNA: TGTGCCAGCAGTGAAGAGGGGCAGGGGAATGAAAAACTGTTTTTT. As protein: CASSEEGQGNEKLFF.

This chain links TRBV5-1 with TRBJ2-2, with D possibly TRBD2 on 6 matching bases. Trimming cost V 4 bases and J 1 base, with 17 bases left between them. The CDR3 contains 17 residues. The germline V gene has CDR1 SGHRS and CDR2 YFSETQ. CDR3 residues: CASSISAGSRNTGELFF. The CDR3 DNA is TGCGCCAGCAGCATTTCCGCCGGGAGCCGGAACACCGGGGAGCTGTTTTTT.

This clone was detected only once. This chain uses TRBV18 with TRBJ2-1; 7 bases are shared with TRBD1. Per the germline V gene, CDR1 is KGHSH and CDR2 is LQKENI. The CDR3 loop spans 15 amino acids. The V and J ends lost 1 base and 3 bases, in that order; junction bases with no gene match: 3. The CDR3 DNA follows: TGTGCCAGCTCACCACGGGGACAGAACTACAATGAGCAGTTCTTC. Its translation is CASSPRGQNYNEQFF.

The chain couples TRBV7-3 to TRBJ2-3; 7 bases are a match to TRBD2. The CDR3 has 15 amino acids. The trim removed 1 base at V and 2 bases at J, leaving 3 bases unmatched. Germline values: CDR1 SGHTA, CDR2 FQGTGA. The CDR3 loop reads CASSLMGTNTDTQYF. CDR3 bases: TGTGCCAGCAGCTTAATGGGGACTAACACAGATACGCAGTATTTT.

This clone was observed a single time. This chain joins TRBV11-2 and TRBJ2-1; TRBD2 agrees at 12 bases. The germline CDR1 and CDR2 sequences are SGHAT and FQNNGV. The trim removed 1 base at V and 10 bases at J, leaving 11 bases unmatched. The CDR3 runs 17 residues. CDR3 bases: TGTGCCAGCAGCTTAGTGAGACGGGCGACTAGCGGGAGCGAGCAGTTCTTC. Amino acid sequence: CASSLVRRATSGSEQFF. The full variable domain, completed using reference TRBV11-2 and TRBJ2-1, is EAGVAQSPRYKIIEKRQSVAFWCNPISGHATLYWYQQILGQGPKLLIQFQNNGVVDDSQLPKDRFSAERLKGVDSTLKIQPAKLEDSAVYLCASSLVRRATSGSEQFFGPGTRLTVL.